These 16 T cell receptor beta chains came from one sample sequenced in a study of T-cell memory formation after mild COVID-19. Each CDR3 protein gets one entry after TCRdb re-called the 5' RACE reads with MiXCR. Of just under 150,000 distinct CDR3 sequences in the sample, about 5.5% were seen once. The sequenced sample was PBMCs or a T cell subset sorted from them (not recorded which). The receptor source for this set is an adult woman who had mild COVID-19 (a few samples of this study predate the infection). Cell type and time point are not known.

This clonotype was seen a handful of times. J is TRBJ2-7 and V is TRBV12-3 or TRBV12-4; D is possibly TRBD2 (6 bases). The CDR3 spans 17 residues. V was clipped by 6 bases and J by 2 bases, with 23 bases between them. The CDR3 sequence is CASSRGGAGSRAYEQYF. The CDR3 DNA reads TGTGCCAGCAGCCGGGGCGGAGCGGGTTCAAGGGCCTACGAGCAGTACTTC.

The table lists this clonotype with a few counts. The V and J genes are TRBV5-1 and TRBJ2-1; 12 bases match TRBD2. The CDR3 runs to 14 residues. CDR1 and CDR2 (germline): SGHRS, YFSETQ. V trimming: 1 base; J trimming: 8 bases; junction bases outside the gene matches: 1. CDR3 DNA: TGCGCCAGCAGCTTGACTAGCGGGGGGTATGAGCAGTTCTTC. Amino acids: CASSLTSGGYEQFF.

The CDR3 here is CASSVDRAGDGYTF. The CDR3 DNA follows: TGCGCCAGCAGCGTGGACAGGGCTGGCGATGGCTACACCTTC. The chain has TRBV5-1 and TRBJ1-2, with 8 bases identical to TRBD1. Losses at the gene ends were 4 bases for V and 6 bases for J; bases not matched to a gene: 8. Germline CDR1 is SGHRS and CDR2 is YFSETQ. This CDR3 region has 14 residues.

This clonotype was seen only a few times. The chain is built from TRBV7-2 and TRBJ2-1; 9 nucleotides match TRBD2. After removal of 5 bases from V and 5 bases from J, the junction contained 10 bases not matched to a gene. This CDR3 spans 16 amino acids. In germline, CDR1 is SGHTA, CDR2 FQGNSA. The CDR3 DNA reads TGTGCCAGCAGCCCGAGGCGGGAGGGCCTGGACAATGAGCAGTTCTTC. It yields the protein CASSPRREGLDNEQFF.

The V and J genes are TRBV4-2 and TRBJ2-5; D not resolved. Trimming cost V 1 base and J 3 bases, with 12 bases left between them. CDR1 is LGHNA and CDR2 is YNFKEQ in the germline V gene. This CDR3 comprises 15 residues. This CDR3 reads CASSQVEREEETQYF. The CDR3 DNA is TGTGCCAGCAGCCAAGTGGAGCGCGAGGAAGAGACCCAGTACTTC.

The rearrangement uses TRBV10-3 and TRBJ1-1; weak D call: TRBD1 (5 bases). This CDR3 has 14 amino acids. Germline V CDR1 and CDR2: ENHRY, SYGVKD. Trimming pared 2 bases from V and 3 bases from J, leaving 10 bases between. This CDR3 reads CAISEQGWYTEAFF. In DNA, the CDR3 is TGTGCCATCAGTGAGCAGGGTTGGTACACTGAAGCTTTCTTT.

In its sample, this clonotype was seen many times. J is TRBJ2-7 and V is TRBV5-4, with 10 bases aligning to TRBD1. CDR3 size: 15 residues. CDR1 and CDR2 (germline): SGHNT, YYREEE (reference sequence). Trimming removed 0 bases from V and 4 bases from J; junction bases left unmatched: 4. The CDR3 DNA follows: TGTGCCAGCAGCTTGGGGGGACAGGGGTCTTACGAGCAGTACTTC. It translates to CASSLGGQGSYEQYF.

This clonotype was counted ten times or more. V is TRBV5-4 and J is TRBJ1-5; D gene unclear. Per the germline V gene, CDR1 is SGHNT and CDR2 is YYREEE (reference sequence). The CDR3 has 13 amino acids. With 2 bases removed from V and 2 bases from J, the gap between germline ends came to 5 bases. CDR3 protein: CASSFEGNQPQHF. The DNA for the CDR3 is TGTGCCAGCAGCTTTGAAGGCAATCAGCCCCAGCATTTT.

This chain links TRBV2 with TRBJ1-2; a weak D match, TRBD1 (5 bases). This CDR3 contains 15 residues. The V end lost 6 bases, the J end lost 6 bases, and 20 bases lay between the germline ends. CDR1 is SNHLY, CDR2 FYNNEI, per germline. The CDR3 here is CASSIGARPADGYTF. In DNA, the CDR3 is TGTGCCAGCAGCATTGGGGCTCGGCCAGCCGATGGCTACACCTTC. Full variable domain (outside the CDR3, taken from reference TRBV2 and TRBJ1-2): EPEVTQTPSHQVTQMGQEVILRCVPISNHLYFYWYRQILGQKVEFLVSFYNNEISEKSEIFDDQFSVERPDGSNFTLKIRSTKLEDSAMYFCASSIGARPADGYTFGSGTRLTVV.

The chain joins TRBV4-1 to TRBJ2-7; D uncertain. The length of the CDR3 is 10 residues. Germline V CDR1 and CDR2: MGHRA, YSYEKL. V was shortened by 9 bases and J by 5 bases, with 8 bases between the two germline ends. Here the CDR3 DNA reads TGCGCCAGTCAGGTCGACGAGCAGTACTTC. Its translation: CASQVDEQYF.

This clonotype was recorded many times. The chain is built from TRBV7-3 and TRBJ2-1; possibly TRBD1 for D (6 bases). CDR3 size: 13 residues. The V and J ends lost 5 bases and 10 bases respectively, with 15 bases between them. Looked up from germline, CDR1 is SGHTA and CDR2 is FQGTGA. The DNA of the CDR3 is TGTGCCAGCAGCGAACACAGGGAGAGGGAGCAGTTCTTC. Translating gives CASSEHREREQFF.

The chain carries TRBV20-1 and TRBJ1-6; D remains unclear. This CDR3 comprises 14 residues. Germline V gives CDR1 DFQATT, CDR2 SNEGSKA (reference sequence). Trimming shortened V by 0 bases and J by 1 base, and 4 bases separated the two germline ends. Here the CDR3 DNA reads TGCAGTGCTAGAGAGGTATCCTATAATTCACCCCTCCACTTT. Its protein is CSAREVSYNSPLHF.

This clonotype was detected many times. The rearrangement uses TRBV7-8 and TRBJ2-3, with D possibly TRBD2 on 5 matching bases. CDR1 and CDR2 from the germline V gene are SGHVS and FQNEAQ. Deletions cut 5 bases from V and 0 bases from J, with 12 bases between. The CDR3 runs to 15 residues. CDR3: CASSPFPGSTDTQYF. The CDR3, as DNA: TGTGCCAGCAGCCCCTTCCCGGGAAGCACAGATACGCAGTATTTT.

The chain is built from TRBV12-3 or TRBV12-4 and TRBJ2-3, with 10 bases fitting TRBD2. V was clipped by 5 bases and J by 0 bases; unmatched bases: 5. This CDR3 spans 16 amino acids. CDR3 region: CASSPRTSGSTDTQYF. The CDR3 nucleotides read TGTGCCAGCAGTCCAAGGACTAGCGGTAGCACAGATACGCAGTATTTT.

The sample holds a few counts of this clonotype. The rearrangement links TRBV7-9 to TRBJ1-1; weak D call: TRBD1 (5 bases). V was clipped by 4 bases and J by 5 bases, with 11 bases between them. The CDR3 spans 13 residues. CDR1 and CDR2 from the germline V gene are SEHNR and FQNEAQ (reference sequence). The CDR3 DNA sequence: TGTGCCAGCAGCTCCGGGGGGTCGACTGAAGCTTTCTTT. This sequence encodes CASSSGGSTEAFF.

The rearrangement uses TRBV28 and TRBJ1-4; possibly TRBD1 for D (6 bases). The CDR3 is made up of 15 amino acids. Trimming pared 5 bases from V and 5 bases from J, leaving 15 bases between. Germline V lookup: CDR1 MDHEN, CDR2 SYDVKM. CDR3: CASSPRGGANEKLFF. DNA of the CDR3: TGTGCCAGCAGTCCCCGTGGGGGGGCGAATGAAAAACTGTTTTTT. Full variable domain (missing parts from reference TRBV28 and TRBJ1-4): DVKVTQSSRYLVKRTGEKVFLECVQDMDHENMFWYRQDPGLGLRLIYFSYDVKMKEKGDIPEGYSVSREKKERFSLILESASTNQTSMYLCASSPRGGANEKLFFGSGTQLSVL.